This T cell receptor (beta chain) was found in a study of cytomegalovirus exposure and HLA in healthy donors. This CDR3 has 15 residues. In germline, CDR1 is SGHRS, CDR2 YFSETQ. Trimming shortened V by 4 bases and J by 3 bases, and 17 bases separated the two germline ends. PCR amplification relied on 60 Vbeta primers (plus 13 Jbeta primers). The data were produced by immunoSEQ multiplex PCR, yet TCRdb's version contains in-frame clones alone and is incomplete. The table shows around 190,000 clones, with 86% occurring only once. The chain employs TRBV5-1 and TRBJ2-7, with a possible D match to TRBD1 (6 bases). The sequence came from a woman aged 30 to 39 in good health and CMV-seronegative. Sequenced input: PBMCs. This CDR3 reads CASSLGTLGVYEQYF. The CDR3 DNA is TGCGCCAGCAGCCTGGGGACATTAGGAGTCTACGAGCAGTACTTC.